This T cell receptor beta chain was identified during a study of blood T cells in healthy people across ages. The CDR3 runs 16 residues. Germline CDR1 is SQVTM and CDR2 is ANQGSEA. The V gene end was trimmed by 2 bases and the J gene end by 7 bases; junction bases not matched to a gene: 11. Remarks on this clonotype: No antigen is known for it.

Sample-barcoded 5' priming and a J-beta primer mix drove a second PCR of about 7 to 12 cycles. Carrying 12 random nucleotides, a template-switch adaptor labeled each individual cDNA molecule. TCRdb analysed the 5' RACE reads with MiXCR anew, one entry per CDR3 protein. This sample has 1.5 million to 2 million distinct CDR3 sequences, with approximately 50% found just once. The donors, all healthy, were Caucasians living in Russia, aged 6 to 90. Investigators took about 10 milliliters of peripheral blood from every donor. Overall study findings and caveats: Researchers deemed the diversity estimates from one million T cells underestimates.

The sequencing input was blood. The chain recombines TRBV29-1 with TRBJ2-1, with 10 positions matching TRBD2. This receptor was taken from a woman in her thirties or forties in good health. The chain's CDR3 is CSVELIFKTSGNEQFF. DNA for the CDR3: TGCAGCGTTGAATTGATTTTCAAGACTAGCGGGAATGAGCAGTTCTTC.